The TCR beta chain described here comes from a study of T cell repertoires in ileal Crohn's disease. Across the study: About half of patients got postoperative therapy: about a dozen thiopurines, around 20 anti-TNF. TCRB immunosequencing input was roughly 500 nanograms of biopsy DNA per sample. Points from the study as a whole: Compared with non-smokers, active smokers at surgery showed more clonal expansions.

Clones were read by immunoSEQ multiplex PCR, and TCRdb kept only the in-frame ones, dropping some. In the table there are some 17,000 clones, 76% of which are singletons. Time point: inflamed ileum from the surgical specimen. This clone was detected only once. Its antigen is unidentified. The V end lost 3 bases, the J end lost 0 bases, and 12 bases lay between the germline ends. The germline V gene encodes CDR1 SQVTM and CDR2 ANQGSEA. There are 14 residues in the CDR3. The sample consisted of ileal tissue. The chain combines TRBV29-1 with TRBJ2-7; D may be TRBD1 or TRBD2 (5 bases each). The receptor was isolated from an adult with Crohn's disease. The CDR3 is CSVEGMGVSYEQYF. CDR3 DNA: TGCAGCGTTGAGGGGATGGGGGTCTCCTACGAGCAGTACTTC.